The 6 T cell receptor beta chains reported below all come from one sample, sequenced in a study of cytomegalovirus exposure and HLA in healthy donors. This PCR relied on a set of 60 Vbeta primers and 13 Jbeta primers. Measured with immunoSEQ multiplex PCR; TCRdb has only the in-frame clones, and not every one. The sample contains under 200,000 clones, roughly 80% of which appear only once. Sequenced: PBMCs. The receptor set was obtained from a boy between 2 and 10 years old in good health and CMV-seronegative.

The V call is TRBV7-6, the J call TRBJ2-1; D might be TRBD2 (6 bases). CDR1 is SGHVS and CDR2 is FNYEAQ in the germline V gene. V gave up 1 base and J gave up 8 bases, with 9 bases separating them. The CDR3 is 13 amino acids. The CDR3 is CASSLELADEQFF. Written as DNA, the CDR3 is TGTGCCAGCAGCTTAGAACTAGCCGATGAGCAGTTCTTC.

The chain employs TRBV7-4 and TRBJ1-2, with a tentative D call TRBD1 (5 bases). V lost 4 bases and J 8 bases, leaving 11 bases between the germline ends. Germline V lookup: CDR1 SGHVT, CDR2 SQSDAQ. The CDR3 covers 12 residues. This CDR3 reads CASSSDTKGYTF. The CDR3 DNA sequence: TGTGCCAGCAGCTCGGACACAAAGGGCTACACCTTC.

The CDR3 DNA reads TGTGCCACCAGTCTCGCCGGTAGCCGGGCCTACGAGCAGTACTTC. This encodes CATSLAGSRAYEQYF. This sequence joins TRBV15 and TRBJ2-7; D is unresolved. Germline V gene lookup returns CDR1 LNHNV and CDR2 YYDKDF (reference sequence). V was cut by 6 bases and J by 2 bases, with 17 bases left in between. CDR3 length: 15 amino acids.

This rearrangement joins TRBV20-1 to TRBJ1-1; 9 bases agree with TRBD1. Germline V gives CDR1 DFQATT, CDR2 SNEGSKA (reference sequence). The CDR3 extends over 10 amino acids. V was pared by 4 bases and J by 11 bases, with 2 bases of the junction left unmatched. For the CDR3, the DNA is TGCAGTGCTACCGGGACAGGGGCTTTCTTT. Translated, it gives CSATGTGAFF.

The chain combines TRBV5-1 with TRBJ2-7; 9 positions agree with TRBD1. Trimming cost V 4 bases and J 3 bases; bases outside gene matches: 11. Per the germline V gene, CDR1 is SGHRS and CDR2 is YFSETQ. The CDR3 is 16 amino acids. The CDR3 loop is CASSTAPGQGNYEQYF. CDR3 coding DNA: TGCGCCAGCAGCACAGCCCCGGGACAGGGTAACTACGAGCAGTACTTC.

The V and J genes are TRBV5-1 and TRBJ2-7; TRBD2 might be the D (5 bases). Germline-derived CDR1 and CDR2 are SGHRS and YFSETQ. V shed 2 bases and J shed 6 bases, with 15 bases lying between them. This CDR3 is built from 14 residues. CDR3 amino acids: CASSFSGSGGEQYF. Written as DNA, the CDR3 is TGCGCCAGCAGCTTCTCCGGGTCTGGAGGCGAGCAGTACTTC. Together with reference TRBV5-1 and TRBJ2-7, the CDR3 gives the full variable domain: KAGVTQTPRYLIKTRGQQVTLSCSPISGHRSVSWYQQTPGQGLQFLFEYFSETQRNKGNFPGRFSGRQFSNSRSEMNVSTLELGDSALYLCASSFSGSGGEQYFGPGTRLTVT.